A single T cell receptor (beta chain) is shown here with its context. The sample belongs to a study of blood T cell repertoires in COVID-19. Study in general: Samples representing acute and convalescent COVID-19 were sourced from the United States, Italy and Spain. Sample material is recorded as cDNA or gDNA derived from T cells, B-cell-depleted T cells, or PBMCs.

As handled by the study authors: Estimation of nucleated cell counts relied on the amplification of reference gene primers. Profiled with immunoSEQ multiplex PCR; TCRdb holds only in-frame clones, not every one. V and J calls plus clone size are reproduced from that table; the DNA served to infer D and trimming. Here the sample spans 15,000 to 20,000 clones, approximately 84% being singletons. The TCR was taken from a human donor with active COVID-19. The donor label of this sample is uncertain. Material: peripheral blood.

CDR3 bases: TGTGCCAGCAGCTTTAGCGAGACCCAGTACTTC. This gives the protein CASSFSETQYF. The chain has TRBV5-4 and TRBJ2-5; D remains ambiguous. Trimming pared 2 bases from V and 5 bases from J, leaving 4 bases between. CDR1 SGHNT and CDR2 YYREEE come from the germline V gene (reference sequence). This CDR3 has 11 amino acids.